The T cell receptor (beta chain) described here comes from a study of shared clonotypes between healthy human individuals. General study results and limits: Sampling used blood alone; tissue repertoires probably differ.

As to this clone: What it binds is not known.

Data came from immunoSEQ multiplex PCR; TCRdb stores just in-frame clones and leaves some out. The repertoire holds over a million clones, with approximately 72% as singletons. The CDR3 has 15 residues. The germline CDR1 and CDR2 sequences are SGHTA and FQGNSA. Trimming removed 5 bases from V and 5 bases from J, with 18 bases in between. The donors were all Caucasian adults (living in Nashville, Tennessee). The rearrangement uses TRBV7-2 and TRBJ2-5; D is perhaps TRBD1 (6 bases). The sequenced sample was memory CD4+ T cells sorted from blood. Stated subset: CD45RA-negative fraction. This clonotype originated in a man in his late teens or twenties in good health. The CDR3 spells CASSLDGTLGETQYF. In nucleotides, the CDR3 is TGTGCCAGCAGCCTGGACGGGACATTAGGGGAGACCCAGTACTTC.